This T cell receptor (beta chain) was documented in a study of shared clonotypes between healthy human individuals. Only in-frame clones appear in the TCRdb table, and some are missing; sequencing was by immunoSEQ multiplex PCR. The data hold 450,000 to 500,000 clones, with around 78% observed a single time. Germline V CDR1 and CDR2: MGHDK, SYGVNS. V shed 4 bases and J shed 9 bases, with 15 bases lying between them. CDR3 size: 13 residues. The chain employs TRBV25-1 and TRBJ2-5; possibly TRBD2 for D (6 bases). The TCR was taken from a woman aged 40 to 55 in good health. Some clones in this sample may be carry-over from other donors' samples. The sample comprised PBMCs. The CDR3 sequence is CASSGIDGRAQYF. The CDR3 nucleotides are TGTGCCAGCAGTGGAATCGACGGGAGAGCCCAGTACTTC. Supplemented by reference TRBV25-1 and TRBJ2-5, the full variable domain reads EADIYQTPRYLVIGTGKKITLECSQTMGHDKMYWYQQDPGMELHLIHYSYGVNSTEKGDLSSESTVSRIRTEHFPLTLESARPSHTSQYLCASSGIDGRAQYFGPGTRLLVL.